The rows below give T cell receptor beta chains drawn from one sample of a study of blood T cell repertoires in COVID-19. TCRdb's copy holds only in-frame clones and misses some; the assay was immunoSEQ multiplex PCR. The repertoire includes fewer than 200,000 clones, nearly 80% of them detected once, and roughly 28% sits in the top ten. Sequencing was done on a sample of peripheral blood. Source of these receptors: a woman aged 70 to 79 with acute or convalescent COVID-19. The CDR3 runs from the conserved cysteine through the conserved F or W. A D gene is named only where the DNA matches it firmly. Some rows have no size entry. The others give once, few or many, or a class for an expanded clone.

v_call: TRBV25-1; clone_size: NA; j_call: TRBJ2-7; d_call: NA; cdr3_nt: TGTGCCAGCAGTGAACTGGGCGCGCCGTACGAGCAGTACTTC; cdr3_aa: CASSELGAPYEQYF
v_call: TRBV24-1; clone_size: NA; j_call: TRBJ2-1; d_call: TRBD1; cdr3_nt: TGTGCCACCAGTGATTTATCGATAGACAGGGGCAATGAGCAGTTCTTC; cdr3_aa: CATSDLSIDRGNEQFF
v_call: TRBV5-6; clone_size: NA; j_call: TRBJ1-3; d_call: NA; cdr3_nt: TGTGCCAGCGCCTGGAGGGGCGCTGGAAACACCATATATTTT; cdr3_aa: CASAWRGAGNTIYF
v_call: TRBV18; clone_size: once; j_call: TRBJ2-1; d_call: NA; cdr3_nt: TGTGCCAGCTCCCCCCCCGGGGTGTATGAGCAGTTCTTC; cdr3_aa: CASSPPGVYEQFF
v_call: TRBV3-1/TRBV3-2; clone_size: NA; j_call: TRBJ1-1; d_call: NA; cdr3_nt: TGTGCCAGCAGCCAATGGGAGAGGAACACTGAAGCTTTCTTT; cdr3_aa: CASSQWERNTEAFF
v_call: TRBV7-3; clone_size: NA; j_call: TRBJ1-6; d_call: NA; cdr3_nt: TGTGCCAGCAGCTTAGACGGGACATTCGAGGGTTCACCCCTCCACTTT; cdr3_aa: CASSLDGTFEGSPLHF
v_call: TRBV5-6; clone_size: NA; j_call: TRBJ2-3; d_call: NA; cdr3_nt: TGTGCCAGCACCAAAATACGGAGGCGCGATACGCAGTATTTT; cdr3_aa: CASTKIRRRDTQYF
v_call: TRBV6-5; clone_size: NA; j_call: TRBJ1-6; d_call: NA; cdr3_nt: TGTGCCAGCAGGTTGGACACCCTCCACTTT; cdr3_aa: CASRLDTLHF
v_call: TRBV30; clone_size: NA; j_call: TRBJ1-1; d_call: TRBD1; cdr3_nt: TGTGCCTGGAATCGCCAGGGGGCCAACCCAAACACTGAAGCTTTCTTT; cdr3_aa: CAWNRQGANPNTEAFF
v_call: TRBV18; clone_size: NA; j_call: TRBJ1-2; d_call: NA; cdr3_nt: TGTGCCAGCTCACCAGGTAACGGTGATGATGGCTACACCTTC; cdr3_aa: CASSPGNGDDGYTF
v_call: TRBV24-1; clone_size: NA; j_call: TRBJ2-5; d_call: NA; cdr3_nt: TGTGCCACCAGTGGGGGGGGCCTCCAGTACCAAGAGACCCAGTACTTC; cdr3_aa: CATSGGGLQYQETQYF
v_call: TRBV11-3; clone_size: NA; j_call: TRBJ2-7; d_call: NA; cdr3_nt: TGTGCCAGCCGCCAGGGGCGCTACGAGCAGTACTTC; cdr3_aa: CASRQGRYEQYF
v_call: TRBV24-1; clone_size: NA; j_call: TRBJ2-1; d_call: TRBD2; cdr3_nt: TGTGCCACCAGCGTAGCGGGAGGGGTCAATGAGCAGTTCTTC; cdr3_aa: CATSVAGGVNEQFF
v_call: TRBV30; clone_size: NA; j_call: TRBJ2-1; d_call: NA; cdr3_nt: TGTGCCTGGGACGACCTCTCTGTGGGGGGTGAGCAGTTCTTC; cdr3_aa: CAWDDLSVGGEQFF
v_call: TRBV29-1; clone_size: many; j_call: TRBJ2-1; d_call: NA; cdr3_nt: TGCAGCGCCGCAGGGATTGGGAACAATGAGCAGTTCTTC; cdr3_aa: CSAAGIGNNEQFF
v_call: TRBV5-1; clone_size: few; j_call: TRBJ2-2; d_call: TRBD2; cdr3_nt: TGCGCCAGCAGCTCGGGGACTAGCCCCGGGGAGCTGTTTTTT; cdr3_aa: CASSSGTSPGELFF
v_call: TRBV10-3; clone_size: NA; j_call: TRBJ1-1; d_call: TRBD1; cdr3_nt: TGTGCCATCAGTGCGGACAGGGAAGGGGGGGAAGCTTTCTTT; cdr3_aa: CAISADREGGEAFF
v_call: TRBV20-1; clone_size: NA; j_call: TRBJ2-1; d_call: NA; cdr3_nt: TGCAGTGCTAGTCAGGCATCCGATGAGCAGTTCTTC; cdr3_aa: CSASQASDEQFF
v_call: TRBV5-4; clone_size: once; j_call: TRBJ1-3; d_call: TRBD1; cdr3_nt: TGTGCCAGCAGCTTGGGACAGGGTGCTGGAAACACCATATATTTT; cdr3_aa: CASSLGQGAGNTIYF
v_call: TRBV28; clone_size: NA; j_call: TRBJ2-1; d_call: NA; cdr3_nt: TGTGCCAGCAGTCCTCTCCGTGAGCAGTTCTTC; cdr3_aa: CASSPLREQFF
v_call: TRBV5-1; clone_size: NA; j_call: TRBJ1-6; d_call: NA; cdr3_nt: TGCGCCAGCAGCTTGACGGACTCTAATTCACCCCTCCACTTT; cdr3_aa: CASSLTDSNSPLHF
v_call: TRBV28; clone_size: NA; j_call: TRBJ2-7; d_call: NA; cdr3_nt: TGTGCCAGCAGCATACAGGGGAGGATCTACGAGCAGTACTTC; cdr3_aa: CASSIQGRIYEQYF
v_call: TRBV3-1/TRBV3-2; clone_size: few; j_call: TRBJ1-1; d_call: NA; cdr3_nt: TGTGCCAGCAGCCAAGTACAGGGGAACACTGAAGCTTTCTTT; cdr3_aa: CASSQVQGNTEAFF
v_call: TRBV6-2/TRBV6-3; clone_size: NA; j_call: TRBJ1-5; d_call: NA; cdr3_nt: TGTGCCAGCAGTTCAGGACGGGGGATAAATCAGCCCCAGCATTTT; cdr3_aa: CASSSGRGINQPQHF
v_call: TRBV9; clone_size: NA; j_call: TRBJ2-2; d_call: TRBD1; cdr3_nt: TGTGCCAGCAGCGTCCAGGGACAGGGGGACACCGGGGAGCTGTTTTTT; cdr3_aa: CASSVQGQGDTGELFF
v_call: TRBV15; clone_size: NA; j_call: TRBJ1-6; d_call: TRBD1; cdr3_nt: TGTGCCACCAGCAGAGATTTCGGGACAGGGAATTCACCCCTCCACTTT; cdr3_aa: CATSRDFGTGNSPLHF
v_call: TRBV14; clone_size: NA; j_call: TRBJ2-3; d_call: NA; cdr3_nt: TGTGCCAGCAGCCAAGAACTGGCGACAGCTGCGCAGTATTTT; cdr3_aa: CASSQELATAAQYF
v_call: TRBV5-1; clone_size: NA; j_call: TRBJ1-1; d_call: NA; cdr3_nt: TGCGCCAGCAGCCGAGTATGGTCCACTGTTGAAGCTTTCTTT; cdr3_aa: CASSRVWSTVEAFF
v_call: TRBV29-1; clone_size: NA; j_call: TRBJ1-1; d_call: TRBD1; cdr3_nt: TGCAGCGTCGTCGGACAGGGCGGCACTGAAGCTTTCTTT; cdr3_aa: CSVVGQGGTEAFF
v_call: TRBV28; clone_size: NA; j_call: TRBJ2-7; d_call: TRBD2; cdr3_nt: TGTGCCAGCAGTTTTAGCCTAGCGGGGCTCTCCTACGAGCAGTACTTC; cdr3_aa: CASSFSLAGLSYEQYF
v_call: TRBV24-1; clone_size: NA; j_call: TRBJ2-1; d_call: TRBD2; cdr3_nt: TGTGCCACCAGTGACTCACTAGCGGGGGGCTACAATGAGCAGTTCTTC; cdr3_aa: CATSDSLAGGYNEQFF
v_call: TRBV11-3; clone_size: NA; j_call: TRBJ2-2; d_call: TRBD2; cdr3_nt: TGTGCCAGCAGCTTAGCCCGGACTAGCGGGGAGCTGTTTTTT; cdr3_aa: CASSLARTSGELFF
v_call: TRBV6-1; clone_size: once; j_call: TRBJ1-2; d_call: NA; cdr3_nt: TGTGCCAGCAGTGAAGTGGGTAAACGAGGAGGCTACACCTTC; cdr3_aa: CASSEVGKRGGYTF
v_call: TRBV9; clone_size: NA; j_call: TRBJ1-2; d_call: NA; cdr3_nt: TGTGCCAGCAGCCCGGGGATCGGGCGGGACTATGGCTACACCTTC; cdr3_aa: CASSPGIGRDYGYTF
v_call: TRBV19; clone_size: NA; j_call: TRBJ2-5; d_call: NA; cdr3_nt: TGTGCCAGTAGTATCCCCGGGTACGAGACCCAGTACTTC; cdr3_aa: CASSIPGYETQYF
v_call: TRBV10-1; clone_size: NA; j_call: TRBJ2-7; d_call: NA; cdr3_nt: TGCGCCAGCAGTGTCGGTCGGCAGGGCGAGCAGTACTTC; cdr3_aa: CASSVGRQGEQYF
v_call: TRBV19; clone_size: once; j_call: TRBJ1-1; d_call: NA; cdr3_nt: TGTGCCAGTAGTATAGGGACAGACCTTGAAGCTTTCTTT; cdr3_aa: CASSIGTDLEAFF
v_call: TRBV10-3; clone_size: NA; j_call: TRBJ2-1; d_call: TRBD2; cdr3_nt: TGTGCCATCAGTTTTTCTAGCGGGGGACCCCACAATGAGCAGTTCTTC; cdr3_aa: CAISFSSGGPHNEQFF
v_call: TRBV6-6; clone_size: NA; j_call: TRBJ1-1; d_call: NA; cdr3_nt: TGTGCCAGCAGATTACAGATGTTGAACACTGAAGCTTTCTTT; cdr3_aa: CASRLQMLNTEAFF
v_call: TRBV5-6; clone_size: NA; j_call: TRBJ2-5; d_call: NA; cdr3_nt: TGTGCCAGCAGCTTGGGGTCGGATTTCAGGGAGACCCAGTACTTC; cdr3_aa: CASSLGSDFRETQYF
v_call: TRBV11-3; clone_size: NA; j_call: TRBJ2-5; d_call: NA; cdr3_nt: TGTGCCAGCAGCTTATCAGGGAAACTGGAAGAGACCCAGTACTTC; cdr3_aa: CASSLSGKLEETQYF
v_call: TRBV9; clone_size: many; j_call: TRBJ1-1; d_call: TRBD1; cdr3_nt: TGTGCCAGCAGCGTAGGTCCCAAACAGGGGGTGAACACTGAAGCTTTCTTT; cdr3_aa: CASSVGPKQGVNTEAFF
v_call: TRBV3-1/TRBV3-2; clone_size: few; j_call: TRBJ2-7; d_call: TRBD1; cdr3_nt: TGTGCCAGCAGCCACACACCCGGGACAGACACCTACGAGCAGTACTTC; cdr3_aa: CASSHTPGTDTYEQYF
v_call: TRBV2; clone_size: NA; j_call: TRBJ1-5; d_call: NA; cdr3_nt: TGTGCCAGCACCCTCGAGACCGGAGCCCAGCCCCAGCATTTT; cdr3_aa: CASTLETGAQPQHF
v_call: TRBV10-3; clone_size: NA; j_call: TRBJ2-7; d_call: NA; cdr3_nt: TGTGCCATCAGTTCTCGTCCTAGGAGGGAGGTTGGTTCCGAGCAGTACTTC; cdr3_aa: CAISSRPRREVGSEQYF
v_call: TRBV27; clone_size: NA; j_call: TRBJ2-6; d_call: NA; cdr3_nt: TGTGCCAGCAGTTCCAACTCTGGGGCCAACGTCCTGACTTTC; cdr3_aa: CASSSNSGANVLTF
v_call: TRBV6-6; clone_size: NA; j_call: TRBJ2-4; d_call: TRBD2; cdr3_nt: TGTGCCAGCAGTCACGCCGGGACTAGCGGGAGTAACGGGATTGGCAAAAACATTCAGTACTTC; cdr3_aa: CASSHAGTSGSNGIGKNIQYF
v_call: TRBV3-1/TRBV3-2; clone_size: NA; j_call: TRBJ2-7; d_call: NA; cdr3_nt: TGTGCCAGCAGCCAAGATCACGGGATGTCCTCCTACGAGCAGTACTTC; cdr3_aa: CASSQDHGMSSYEQYF
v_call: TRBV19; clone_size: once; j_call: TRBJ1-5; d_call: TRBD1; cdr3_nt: TGTGCCAGACGGAGGGGTAGCGCCTCACAACAGGGGCGCAATCAGCCCCAGCATTTT; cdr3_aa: CARRRGSASQQGRNQPQHF
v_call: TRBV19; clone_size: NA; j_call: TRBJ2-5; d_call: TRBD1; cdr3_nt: TGTGCCAGTAGGGGACAGGGTTTCGAGACCCAGTACTTC; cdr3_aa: CASRGQGFETQYF
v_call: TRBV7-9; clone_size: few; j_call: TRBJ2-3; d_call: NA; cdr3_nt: TGTGCCAGCAGCTTATTTCTTCGAGCGCTCAGGGGAGATACGCAGTATTTT; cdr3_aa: CASSLFLRALRGDTQYF
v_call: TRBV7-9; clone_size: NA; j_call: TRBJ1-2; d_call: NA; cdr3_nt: TGTGCCAGCAGCTTGCGGGGGATGCGACGCTACACCTTC; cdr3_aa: CASSLRGMRRYTF
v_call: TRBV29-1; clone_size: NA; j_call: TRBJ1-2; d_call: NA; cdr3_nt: TGCAGCACCTGGGGCGAACAGGGTGTCTATGGCTACACCTTC; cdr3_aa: CSTWGEQGVYGYTF
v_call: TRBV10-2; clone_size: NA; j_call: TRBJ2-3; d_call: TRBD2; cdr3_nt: TGCGCCTCTTTGGGACTAGCGGGAGGAGATACGCAGTATTTT; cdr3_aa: CASLGLAGGDTQYF
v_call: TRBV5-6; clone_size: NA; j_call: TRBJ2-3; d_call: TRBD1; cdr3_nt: TGTGCCAGCAGCTCATCCGGGACAGGGGGCATAAATACGCAGTATTTT; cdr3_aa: CASSSSGTGGINTQYF